The next 23 T cell receptor beta chains were all read from a single sample in a study of PD-1 blockade in classical Hodgkin lymphoma. Produced via immunoSEQ multiplex PCR; TCRdb's table is partial and in-frame only. This sample has over 15,000 clones, with about 75% found just once. Stated time point: cycle 4 day 1 (C4D1), after 5 to 7 weeks of nivolumab. All patients relapsed after autologous stem cell transplantation, and brentuximab vedotin exposure varied. Starting with thawed PBMCs, CD4+ T cells were purified by magnetic negative selection. This specimen consisted of CD4+ T cells from blood, obtained before the fourth cycle of nivolumab. The receptors originated from a human donor with classical Hodgkin lymphoma.

V usage is TRBV6-1 and J usage is TRBJ2-5; the match to TRBD1 covers 9 bases. V trimming: 1 base; J trimming: 6 bases; junction bases outside the gene matches: 6. The CDR3 covers 15 residues. Germline V gene sequence: CDR1 MNHNS, CDR2 SASEGT. CDR3: CASSEVHRGLKTQYF. The CDR3 nucleotides are TGTGCCAGCAGTGAAGTTCACAGGGGGCTGAAGACCCAGTACTTC.

The sample holds a few counts of this clone. The chain carries TRBV2 and TRBJ1-5; 9 bases are a match to TRBD1. CDR1 is SNHLY, CDR2 FYNNEI, per germline. The CDR3 extends over 15 amino acids. With V trimmed by 7 bases and J by 6 bases, 10 bases remained unmatched. The CDR3 is CASTMGQGYGQPQHF. The CDR3 nucleotides read TGTGCCAGCACGATGGGACAGGGATACGGTCAGCCCCAGCATTTT.

This clone was detected only a few times. The chain is built from TRBV9 and TRBJ1-1; 8 bases match TRBD1. This CDR3 is built from 15 residues. Germline loops: CDR1 SGDLS, CDR2 YYNGEE. With V trimmed by 0 bases and J by 4 bases, 5 bases remained unmatched. CDR3 bases: TGTGCCAGCAGCGTAGAGGGACAGGTGGCCACTGAAGCTTTCTTT. Translated: CASSVEGQVATEAFF.

The genes are TRBV15 and TRBJ2-3, with D perhaps being TRBD1 or TRBD2 (5 bases each). The ends were cut back, 5 bases at V and 4 bases at J, with 13 bases in the middle. CDR3 length: 14 residues. Germline CDR1 LNHNV, CDR2 YYDKDF (reference sequence). The DNA for the CDR3 is TGTGCCACCAGCTCCGGGAAAGGGGCAGATACGCAGTATTTT. This sequence encodes CATSSGKGADTQYF.

This rearrangement joins TRBV2 to TRBJ2-7; D not resolved. There are 11 residues in the CDR3. Trimming took off 6 bases at V and 0 bases at J, with 3 bases between the two ends. The V gene's germline CDR1 is SNHLY and CDR2 FYNNEI. The CDR3 coding sequence is TGTGCCAGCAGCCTCTCCTACGAGCAGTACTTC. Its translation is CASSLSYEQYF.

The chain carries TRBV19 and TRBJ2-6; D is unresolved. The germline CDR1 and CDR2 sequences are LNHDA and SQIVND (reference sequence). Trimming took off 5 bases at V and 0 bases at J, with 17 bases between the two ends. The CDR3 has 18 amino acids. Here the CDR3 DNA reads TGTGCCAGTAGTCACCAATCCTTCTTTACCTCTGGGGCCAACGTCCTGACTTTC. This codes for CASSHQSFFTSGANVLTF. Combining the CDR3 with reference TRBV19 and TRBJ2-6 gives the whole variable domain DGGITQSPKYLFRKEGQNVTLSCEQNLNHDAMYWYRQDPGQGLRLIYYSQIVNDFQKGDIAEGYSVSREKKESFPLTVTSAQKNPTAFYLCASSHQSFFTSGANVLTFGAGSRLTVL.

The chain employs TRBV18 and TRBJ2-7; 10 nucleotides match TRBD1. The V gene's germline CDR1 is KGHSH and CDR2 LQKENI. Trimming at V came to 3 bases and at J to 4 bases, leaving 6 bases not matched to a gene. CDR3 length: 15 amino acids. The DNA of the CDR3 is TGTGCCAGCTCACCTTCCAGGACAGGGGGATACGAGCAGTACTTC. Translating it yields CASSPSRTGGYEQYF. Full variable domain (missing parts from reference TRBV18 and TRBJ2-7): NAGVMQNPRHLVRRRGQEARLRCSPMKGHSHVYWYRQLPEEGLKFMVYLQKENIIDESGMPKERFSAEFPKEGPSILRIQQVVRGDSAAYFCASSPSRTGGYEQYFGPGTRLTVT.

The rearrangement links TRBV29-1 to TRBJ1-2; TRBD1 might be the D (5 bases). Germline V CDR1 and CDR2: SQVTM, ANQGSEA. The V gene lost 4 bases and the J gene lost 5 bases, with 11 bases spanning the gap. CDR3 size: 12 residues. The CDR3 coding sequence is TGCAGCGTTGCCCCAGGGCCTTATGGCTACACCTTC. Protein product: CSVAPGPYGYTF.

The J gene is TRBJ2-3, the V gene TRBV10-3, with D possibly matching TRBD2 (5 bases). CDR1 is ENHRY, CDR2 SYGVKD, per germline. V lost 4 bases and J 3 bases, leaving 11 bases between the germline ends. There are 14 residues in the CDR3. This CDR3 reads CAISVSGKTDTQYF. Here the CDR3 DNA reads TGTGCCATCAGTGTTTCGGGAAAAACAGATACGCAGTATTTT.

The V and J genes are TRBV18 and TRBJ2-3; either TRBD1 or TRBD2 may fit D (5 bases each). Germline lookup yields CDR1 KGHSH and CDR2 LQKENI. This CDR3 has 16 residues. V was shortened by 3 bases and J by 2 bases, with 15 bases between the two germline ends. CDR3 sequence reads: CASSPGVLTVTDTQYF. CDR3 nucleotides: TGTGCCAGCTCACCGGGGGTGCTTACAGTCACAGATACGCAGTATTTT.

V gene TRBV2 combines with J gene TRBJ2-1; D not resolved. This CDR3 has 13 amino acids. CDR1 SNHLY and CDR2 FYNNEI come from the germline V gene. Trimming took off 7 bases at V and 7 bases at J, with 14 bases between the two ends. CDR3 region: CASNLDGRNEQFF. The DNA for the CDR3 is TGTGCCAGCAATCTAGATGGCCGAAATGAGCAGTTCTTC.

The chain combines TRBV19 with TRBJ1-1, with 8 bases aligning to TRBD1. Per germline, CDR1 LNHDA and CDR2 SQIVND (reference sequence). The CDR3 runs to 16 residues. V was pared by 5 bases and J by 2 bases, with 10 bases of the junction left unmatched. The CDR3 DNA follows: TGTGCCAGTAGTCATCGGACAGGGCCTACAAACACTGAAGCTTTCTTT. It yields the protein CASSHRTGPTNTEAFF.

The gene calls are TRBV7-2 and TRBJ2-5, with 11 nucleotides matching TRBD2. Germline lookup yields CDR1 SGHTA and CDR2 FQGNSA. The CDR3 sequence is 15 residues long. V shed 6 bases, J shed 2 bases, and the junction held 5 bases outside the gene matches. The CDR3 DNA follows: TGTGCCAGCAGACTACGACTAGCGGGACAAGAGACCCAGTACTTC. It encodes CASRLRLAGQETQYF.

The chain recombines TRBV5-5 with TRBJ2-7, with D hard to call. Germline CDR1 SGHKS, CDR2 YYEKEE (reference sequence). The CDR3 runs 13 residues. The V end lost 0 bases, the J end lost 4 bases, and 8 bases lay between the germline ends. CDR3 loop: CASSLGTQYEQYF. CDR3 in DNA: TGTGCCAGCAGCTTGGGAACCCAATACGAGCAGTACTTC.

This clone came up a few times. The chain couples TRBV2 to TRBJ1-5; D is ambiguous. CDR1 is SNHLY, CDR2 FYNNEI, per germline. The CDR3 loop spans 15 amino acids. V was cut by 6 bases and J by 4 bases, with 16 bases left in between. The CDR3 DNA sequence: TGTGCCAGCAGAGATAGCACGACTTCAAATCAGCCCCAGCATTTT. Amino acids: CASRDSTTSNQPQHF.

The chain is built from TRBV5-1 and TRBJ2-1; perhaps TRBD2 as D (6 bases). CDR3 length equals 15 residues. The germline CDR1 and CDR2 sequences are SGHRS and YFSETQ. Trimming left V 4 bases short and J 10 bases short, with 21 bases between. Here the CDR3 reads CASSISSGLFEEQFF. CDR3 coding DNA: TGCGCCAGCAGCATCAGTAGCGGACTATTTGAGGAGCAGTTCTTC. Complete variable domain (other parts from reference TRBV5-1 and TRBJ2-1): KAGVTQTPRYLIKTRGQQVTLSCSPISGHRSVSWYQQTPGQGLQFLFEYFSETQRNKGNFPGRFSGRQFSNSRSEMNVSTLELGDSALYLCASSISSGLFEEQFFGPGTRLTVL.

V gene TRBV6-6 combines with J gene TRBJ2-7; tentative D call: TRBD2 (7 bases). V was shortened by 2 bases and J by 6 bases, with 14 bases between the two germline ends. The CDR3 has 14 residues. CDR1 is MNHNY, CDR2 SVGAGI, per germline (reference sequence). The CDR3 sequence: CASSYGQRGGEQYF. CDR3 sequence (DNA): TGTGCCAGCAGTTACGGACAGCGGGGCGGCGAGCAGTACTTC.

This chain connects TRBV28 to TRBJ2-2; D possibly corresponds to TRBD2 (6 bases). V was shortened by 4 bases and J by 3 bases, with 15 bases between the two germline ends. The CDR3 loop spans 16 amino acids. Germline V gene data show CDR1 as MDHEN and CDR2 as SYDVKM. The CDR3 protein is CASSSPGGRDTGELFF. The CDR3 DNA is TGTGCCAGCAGTTCCCCCGGAGGGCGGGACACCGGGGAGCTGTTTTTT.

The V and J genes are TRBV7-3 and TRBJ2-7, with D perhaps being TRBD1 or TRBD2 (5 bases each). Germline V gene sequence: CDR1 SGHTA, CDR2 FQGTGA. This CDR3 is 14 amino acids long. V shed 5 bases and J shed 5 bases, with 16 bases lying between them. This CDR3 is CASSPGAGTHEQYF. CDR3 bases: TGTGCCAGCAGCCCCGGGGCAGGGACCCACGAGCAGTACTTC.

In this sample, this clone turned up a few times. This chain links TRBV10-3 with TRBJ1-3; 7 nucleotides agree with TRBD1. The CDR3 extends over 15 amino acids. Looked up from germline, CDR1 is ENHRY and CDR2 is SYGVKD. V lost 4 bases to trimming and J lost 0 bases; unmatched junction nucleotides: 3. For the CDR3, the DNA is TGTGCCATCAGTGCGACAGGGAACTCTGGAAACACCATATATTTT. Translation gives CAISATGNSGNTIYF.

This clone was found once. The rearrangement joins TRBV6-1 to TRBJ2-2; 9 bases align to TRBD2. CDR1 is MNHNS and CDR2 is SASEGT in the germline V gene. This CDR3 is built from 16 residues. Trimming cost V 0 bases and J 6 bases; bases outside gene matches: 5. The CDR3 here is CASSEAASGIPGELFF. CDR3 in DNA: TGTGCCAGCAGTGAAGCGGCTAGCGGGATCCCCGGGGAGCTGTTTTTT.

This clone rates as medium-sized. Germline is not matched at one junction end, which may reflect a read error. V and J are TRBV5-1 and TRBJ2-7; tentative D call: TRBD2 (6 bases). Germline values: CDR1 SGHRS, CDR2 YFSETQ. This CDR3 has 15 residues. CDR3 amino acids: CASSLGPNDGGAGNF. The CDR3 DNA reads as TGCGCCAGCAGCTTGGGTCCTAATGACGGGGGAGCTGGAAACTTC. The whole variable domain, remainder taken from reference TRBV5-1 and TRBJ2-7, is KAGVTQTPRYLIKTRGQQVTLSCSPISGHRSVSWYQQTPGQGLQFLFEYFSETQRNKGNFPGRFSGRQFSNSRSEMNVSTLELGDSALYLCASSLGPNDGGAGNFGPGTRLTVT.

The chain has TRBV5-4 and TRBJ1-4, with a weak D call TRBD1 (6 bases). V was clipped by 0 bases and J by 8 bases, with 11 bases between them. CDR3 length: 14 residues. The germline V gene encodes CDR1 SGHNT and CDR2 YYREEE (reference sequence). CDR3 coding DNA: TGTGCCAGCAGCTTGGACGGGGGCGACGAAAAACTGTTTTTT. Protein sequence: CASSLDGGDEKLFF.